The sequence of this T cell receptor beta chain was determined in a study of immune heterogeneity within non-small cell lung tumors. Overall study findings and caveats: Identical dominant CDR3 beta clonotypes spanned tumor sites within a patient, beside site-unique high-frequency clones. Most high-frequency T-cell receptor beta clonotypes were specific to a single patient.

In this sample, this clonotype turned up a few times. Its target is not known. Multiplex PCR amplified the TCR beta CDR3 region. Its first round ran for 10 to 11 cycles with 32 V and 13 J primers. MiXCR was run by TCRdb on the multiplex PCR reads, yielding one entry per CDR3 protein. The sample has around 30,000 distinct CDR3 sequences; 25% to 30% are singletons. For each sample, template was 450 to 750 ng of bulk tumor genomic DNA. While surgery was under way, several biopsies spaced far apart were taken per primary tumor. With untreated, newly diagnosed non-small cell lung cancer, the patients went on to undergo curative surgery. Sample donors consisted of newly diagnosed non-small cell lung cancer patients who were undergoing surgery with curative intent. This CDR3 has 13 residues. Germline CDR1 is SGDLS and CDR2 is YYNGEE. Trimming left V 4 bases short and J 6 bases short, with 12 bases between.

This receptor was taken from a man aged 40-50 years with non-small cell lung cancer. The sequenced material came from lung tumor tissue. The chain combines TRBV9 with TRBJ2-3, with D unresolved. The CDR3 sequence: CASSPTSRDTQYF. The CDR3, as DNA: TGTGCCAGCAGCCCCACCTCCAGGGATACGCAGTATTTT.